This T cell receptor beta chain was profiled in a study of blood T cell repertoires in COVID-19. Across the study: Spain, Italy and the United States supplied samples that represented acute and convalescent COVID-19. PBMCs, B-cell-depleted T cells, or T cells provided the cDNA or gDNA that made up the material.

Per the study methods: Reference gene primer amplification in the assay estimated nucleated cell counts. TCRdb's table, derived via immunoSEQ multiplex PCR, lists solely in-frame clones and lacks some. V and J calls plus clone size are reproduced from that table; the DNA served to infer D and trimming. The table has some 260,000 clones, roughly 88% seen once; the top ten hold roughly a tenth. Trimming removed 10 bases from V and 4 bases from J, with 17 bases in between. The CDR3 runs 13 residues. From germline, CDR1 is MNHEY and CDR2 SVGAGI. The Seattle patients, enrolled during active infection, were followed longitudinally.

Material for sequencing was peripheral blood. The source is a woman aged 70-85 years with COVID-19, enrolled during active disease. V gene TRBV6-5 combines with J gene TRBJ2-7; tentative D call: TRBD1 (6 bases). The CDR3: CATLRRGGYEQYF. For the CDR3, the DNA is TGTGCCACCCTTCGCAGGGGCGGTTACGAGCAGTACTTC.